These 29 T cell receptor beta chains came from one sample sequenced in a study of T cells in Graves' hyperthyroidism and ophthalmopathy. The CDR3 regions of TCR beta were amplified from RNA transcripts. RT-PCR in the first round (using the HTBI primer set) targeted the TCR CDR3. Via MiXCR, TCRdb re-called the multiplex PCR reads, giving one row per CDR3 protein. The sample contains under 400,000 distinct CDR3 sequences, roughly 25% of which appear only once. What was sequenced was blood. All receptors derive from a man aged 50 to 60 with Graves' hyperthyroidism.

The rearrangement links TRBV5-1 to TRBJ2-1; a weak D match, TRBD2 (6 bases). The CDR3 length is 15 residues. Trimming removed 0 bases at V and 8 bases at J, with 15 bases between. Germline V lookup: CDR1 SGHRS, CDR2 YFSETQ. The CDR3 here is CASSLGARGGDEQFF. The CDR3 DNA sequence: TGCGCCAGCAGCTTGGGGGCGCGGGGCGGGGATGAGCAGTTCTTC.

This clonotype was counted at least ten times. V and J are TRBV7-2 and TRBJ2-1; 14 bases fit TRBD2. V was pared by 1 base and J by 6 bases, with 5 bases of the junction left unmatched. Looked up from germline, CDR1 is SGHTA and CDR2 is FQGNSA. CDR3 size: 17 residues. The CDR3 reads CASSLVGGTSGSNEQFF. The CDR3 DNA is TGTGCCAGCAGCTTAGTGGGCGGGACTAGCGGGAGCAATGAGCAGTTCTTC.

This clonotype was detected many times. The CDR3 nucleotides read TGTGCCAGCAGCCCGACTAGCGGGAGCCGTGGAGAGCAGTACTTC. The encoded protein is CASSPTSGSRGEQYF. This chain connects TRBV11-2 to TRBJ2-7, with 12 positions matching TRBD2. Germline lookup yields CDR1 SGHAT and CDR2 FQNNGV. The CDR3 length is 15 residues. The J segment lost 7 bases and the V segment lost 5 bases, leaving 9 bases of the junction unmatched.

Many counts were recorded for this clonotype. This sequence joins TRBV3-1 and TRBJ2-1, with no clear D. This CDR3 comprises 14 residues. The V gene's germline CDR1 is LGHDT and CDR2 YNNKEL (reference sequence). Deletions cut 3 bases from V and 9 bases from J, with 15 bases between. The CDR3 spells CASSHPTPAGEQFF. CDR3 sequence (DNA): TGTGCCAGCAGCCATCCCACTCCGGCTGGTGAGCAGTTCTTC.

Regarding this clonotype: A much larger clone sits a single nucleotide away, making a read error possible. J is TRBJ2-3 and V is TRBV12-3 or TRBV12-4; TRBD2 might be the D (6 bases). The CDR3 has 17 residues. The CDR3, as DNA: TGTGCCGGCAGACCGACTAGTAGAATTTTTGGAACAGATACGCAGTATTTT. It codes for CAGRPTSRIFGTDTQYF.

In nucleotides, the CDR3 is TGTGCCAGCAGTTTAAGTCGGGGACTAGCGGGACGCACAGATACGCAGTATTTT. Its translation: CASSLSRGLAGRTDTQYF. The V call is TRBV12-3 or TRBV12-4, the J call TRBJ2-3; 13 bases line up with TRBD2. V was pared by 2 bases and J by 1 base, with 6 bases of the junction left unmatched. The CDR3 is 18 amino acids.

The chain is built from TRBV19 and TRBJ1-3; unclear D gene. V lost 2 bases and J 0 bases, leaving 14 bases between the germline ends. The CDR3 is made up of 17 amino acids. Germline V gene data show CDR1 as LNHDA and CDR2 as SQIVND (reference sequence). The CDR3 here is CASSIRAVLISGNTIYF. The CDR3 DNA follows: TGTGCCAGTAGTATAAGGGCAGTCTTGATCTCTGGAAACACCATATATTTT.

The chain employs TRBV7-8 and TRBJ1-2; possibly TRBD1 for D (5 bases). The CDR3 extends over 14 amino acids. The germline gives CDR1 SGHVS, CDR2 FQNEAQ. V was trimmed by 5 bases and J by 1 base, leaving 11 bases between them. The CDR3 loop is CASSPRTLNYGYTF. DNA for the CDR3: TGTGCCAGCAGCCCTCGGACACTTAACTATGGCTACACCTTC.

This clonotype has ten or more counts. The CDR3: CSVGGQNYGYTF. The CDR3 DNA follows: TGCAGCGTTGGGGGACAGAACTATGGCTACACCTTC. The chain joins TRBV29-1 to TRBJ1-2, with TRBD1 matching 7 bases. J gave up 2 bases and V 4 bases, and 1 base lay outside the gene matches. Germline V gene lookup returns CDR1 SQVTM and CDR2 ANQGSEA. The CDR3 runs 12 residues.

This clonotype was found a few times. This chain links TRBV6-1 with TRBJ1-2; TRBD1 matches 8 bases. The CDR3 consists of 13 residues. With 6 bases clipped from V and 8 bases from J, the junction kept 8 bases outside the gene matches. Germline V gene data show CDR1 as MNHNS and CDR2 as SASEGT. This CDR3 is CASRKDRAGGYTF. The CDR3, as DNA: TGTGCCAGCAGGAAGGACAGGGCCGGAGGCTACACCTTC.

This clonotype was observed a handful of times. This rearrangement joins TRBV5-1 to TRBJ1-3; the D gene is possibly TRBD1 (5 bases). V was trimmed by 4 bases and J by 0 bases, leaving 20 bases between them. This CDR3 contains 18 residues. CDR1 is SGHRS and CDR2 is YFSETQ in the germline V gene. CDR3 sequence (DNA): TGCGCCAGCAGCCCCTTCGGGGCAGGGTCGAGCTCTGGAAACACCATATATTTT. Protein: CASSPFGAGSSSGNTIYF.

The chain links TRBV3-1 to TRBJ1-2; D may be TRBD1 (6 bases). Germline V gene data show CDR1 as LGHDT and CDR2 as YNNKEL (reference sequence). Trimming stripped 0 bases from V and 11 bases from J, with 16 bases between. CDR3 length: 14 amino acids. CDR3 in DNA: TGTGCCAGCAGCCAAGATGACAGGACATTGGGGTACACCTTC. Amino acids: CASSQDDRTLGYTF.

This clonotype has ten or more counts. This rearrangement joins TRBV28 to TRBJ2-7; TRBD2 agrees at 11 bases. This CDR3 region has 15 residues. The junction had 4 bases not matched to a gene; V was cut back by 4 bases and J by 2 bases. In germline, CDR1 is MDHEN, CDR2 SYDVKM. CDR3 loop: CASSSNSGRAYEQYF. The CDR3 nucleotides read TGTGCCAGCAGTTCAAATAGCGGGAGGGCCTACGAGCAGTACTTC.

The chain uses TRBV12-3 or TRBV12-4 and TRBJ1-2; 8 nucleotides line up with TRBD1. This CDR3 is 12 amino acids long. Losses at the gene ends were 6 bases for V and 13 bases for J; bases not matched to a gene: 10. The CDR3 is CASSRRQGSSTF. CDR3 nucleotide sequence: TGTGCCAGCAGCCGTCGACAGGGGTCGAGCACCTTC.

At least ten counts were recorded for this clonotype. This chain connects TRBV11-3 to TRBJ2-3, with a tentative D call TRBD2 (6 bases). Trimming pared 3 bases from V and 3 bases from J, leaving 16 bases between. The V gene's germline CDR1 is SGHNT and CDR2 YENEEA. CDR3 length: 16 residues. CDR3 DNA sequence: TGTGCCAGCAGCTTCGCGGACGGGACTGGGACAGATACGCAGTATTTT. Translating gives CASSFADGTGTDTQYF.

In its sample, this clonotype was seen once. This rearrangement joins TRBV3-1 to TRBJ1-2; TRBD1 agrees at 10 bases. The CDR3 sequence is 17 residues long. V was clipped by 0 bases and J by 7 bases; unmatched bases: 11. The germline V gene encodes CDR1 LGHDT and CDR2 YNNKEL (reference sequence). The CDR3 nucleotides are TGTGCCAGCAGCCAAGATTTGGGACAGGGGTTAGTTGGTGGCTACACCTTC. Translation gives CASSQDLGQGLVGGYTF.

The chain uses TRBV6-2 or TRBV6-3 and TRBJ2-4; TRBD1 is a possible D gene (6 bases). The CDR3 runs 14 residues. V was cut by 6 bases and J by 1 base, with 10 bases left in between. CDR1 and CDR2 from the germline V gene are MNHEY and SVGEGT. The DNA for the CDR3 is TGTGCCAGCAGGGATACAGGGGCCAAAAACATTCAGTACTTC. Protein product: CASRDTGAKNIQYF.

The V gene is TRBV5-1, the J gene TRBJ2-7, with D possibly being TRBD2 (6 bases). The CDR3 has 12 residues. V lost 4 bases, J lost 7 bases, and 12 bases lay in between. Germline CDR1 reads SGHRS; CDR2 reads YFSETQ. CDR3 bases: TGCGCCAGCAGCAGGCTTGGGGGGGAGCAGTACTTC. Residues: CASSRLGGEQYF.

The CDR3 DNA reads TGTGCCAGCAGCTTCCCCTCAAGCAATGAGCAGTTCTTC. This translates into CASSFPSSNEQFF. This chain connects TRBV7-2 to TRBJ2-1; D unresolved. This CDR3 has 13 amino acids. The germline CDR1 and CDR2 sequences are SGHTA and FQGNSA. V was pared by 3 bases and J by 6 bases, with 9 bases between.

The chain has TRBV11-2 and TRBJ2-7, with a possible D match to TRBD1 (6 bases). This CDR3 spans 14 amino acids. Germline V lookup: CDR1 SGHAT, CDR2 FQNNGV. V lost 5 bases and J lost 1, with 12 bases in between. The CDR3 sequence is CASSTGTFSYEQYF. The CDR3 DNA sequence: TGTGCCAGCAGCACTGGGACATTTTCCTACGAGCAGTACTTC.

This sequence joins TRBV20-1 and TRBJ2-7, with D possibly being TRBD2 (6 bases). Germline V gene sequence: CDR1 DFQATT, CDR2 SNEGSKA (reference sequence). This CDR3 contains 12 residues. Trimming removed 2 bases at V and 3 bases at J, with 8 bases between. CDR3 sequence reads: CSARKTSYEQYF. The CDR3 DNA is TGCAGTGCTAGAAAGACTAGCTACGAGCAGTACTTC.

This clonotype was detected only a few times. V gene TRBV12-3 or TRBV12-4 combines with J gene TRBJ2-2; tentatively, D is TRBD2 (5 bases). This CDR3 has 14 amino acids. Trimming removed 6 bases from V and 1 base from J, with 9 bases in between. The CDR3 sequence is CASSRTQNTGELFF. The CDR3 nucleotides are TGTGCCAGCAGCAGGACTCAGAACACCGGGGAGCTGTTTTTT.

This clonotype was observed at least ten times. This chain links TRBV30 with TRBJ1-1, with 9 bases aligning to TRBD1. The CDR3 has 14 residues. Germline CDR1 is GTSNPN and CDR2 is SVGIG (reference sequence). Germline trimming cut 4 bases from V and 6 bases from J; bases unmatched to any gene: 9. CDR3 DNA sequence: TGTGCCTGGAACTACCGGGACAGGGAAGCTGAAGCTTTCTTT. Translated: CAWNYRDREAEAFF.

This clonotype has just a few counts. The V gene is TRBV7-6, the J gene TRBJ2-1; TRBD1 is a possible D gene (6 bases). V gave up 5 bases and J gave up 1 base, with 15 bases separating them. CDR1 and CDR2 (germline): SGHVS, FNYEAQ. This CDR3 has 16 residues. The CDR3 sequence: CASSPRGSRSYNEQFF. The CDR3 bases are TGTGCCAGCAGCCCCAGGGGAAGTAGGTCCTACAATGAGCAGTTCTTC.

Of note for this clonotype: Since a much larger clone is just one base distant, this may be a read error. DNA for the CDR3: TGTGCCGGCAGACCCCCCTTTTCGGACGGGGTGGACGGCTACACCTTC. This gives the protein CAGRPPFSDGVDGYTF. J is TRBJ1-2 and V is TRBV28; no definite D call. There are 16 residues in the CDR3. Germline CDR1 is MDHEN and CDR2 is SYDVKM.

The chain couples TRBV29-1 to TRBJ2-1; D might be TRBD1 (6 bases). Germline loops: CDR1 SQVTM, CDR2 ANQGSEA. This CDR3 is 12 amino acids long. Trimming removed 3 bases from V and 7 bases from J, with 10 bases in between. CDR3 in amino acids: CSVDGTPNEQFF. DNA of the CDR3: TGCAGCGTTGATGGGACACCAAATGAGCAGTTCTTC.

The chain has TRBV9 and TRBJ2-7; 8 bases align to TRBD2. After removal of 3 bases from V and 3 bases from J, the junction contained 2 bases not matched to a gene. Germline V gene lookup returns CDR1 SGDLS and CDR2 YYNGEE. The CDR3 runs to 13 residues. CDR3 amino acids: CASSGAGDYEQYF. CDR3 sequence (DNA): TGTGCCAGCAGCGGAGCGGGAGACTACGAGCAGTACTTC.

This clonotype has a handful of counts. CDR3 protein: CASSAPAGDATGELFF. As DNA, the CDR3 is TGTGCCAGCAGTGCCCCAGCGGGAGACGCCACCGGGGAGCTGTTTTTT. V usage is TRBV6-1 and J usage is TRBJ2-2; TRBD2 matches 8 bases. Germline loops: CDR1 MNHNS, CDR2 SASEGT. Unmatched junction bases numbered 8, after V lost 4 bases and J lost 4 bases. The CDR3 totals 16 residues.

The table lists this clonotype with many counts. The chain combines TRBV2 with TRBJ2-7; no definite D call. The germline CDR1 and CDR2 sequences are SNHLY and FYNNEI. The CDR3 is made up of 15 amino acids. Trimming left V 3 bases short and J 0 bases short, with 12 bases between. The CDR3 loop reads CASSEDVRISYEQYF. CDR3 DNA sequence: TGTGCCAGCAGTGAGGACGTAAGAATCTCCTACGAGCAGTACTTC.